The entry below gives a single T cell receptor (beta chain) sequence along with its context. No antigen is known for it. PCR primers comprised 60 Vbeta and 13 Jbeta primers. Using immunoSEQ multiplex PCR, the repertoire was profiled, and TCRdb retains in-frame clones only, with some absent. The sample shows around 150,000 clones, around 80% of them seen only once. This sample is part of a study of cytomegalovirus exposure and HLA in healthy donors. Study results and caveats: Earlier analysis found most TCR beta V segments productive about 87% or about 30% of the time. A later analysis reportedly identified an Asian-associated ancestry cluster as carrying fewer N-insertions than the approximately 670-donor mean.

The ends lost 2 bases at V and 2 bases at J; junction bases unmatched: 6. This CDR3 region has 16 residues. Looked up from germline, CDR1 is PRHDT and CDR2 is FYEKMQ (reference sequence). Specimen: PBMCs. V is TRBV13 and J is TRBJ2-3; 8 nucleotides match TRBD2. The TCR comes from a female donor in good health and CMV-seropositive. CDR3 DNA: TGTGCCAGCAGCTTATCGGGGGGGGCCTTCACAGATACGCAGTATTTT. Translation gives CASSLSGGAFTDTQYF.